Shown below are 29 T cell receptor beta chains from a single sample sequenced in a study of STAT5B mutations in CD4+ large granular lymphocyte leukemia. Assay used: immunoSEQ multiplex PCR; TCRdb lists only in-frame clones, some missing. The table has some 40,000 clones, roughly 85% seen once. Source material: CD4+ T cells from blood buffy coats. Receptors were obtained from a human donor in good health.

This clone was seen a single time. The chain has TRBV19 and TRBJ2-7; TRBD1 agrees at 7 bases. V gave up 5 bases and J gave up 3 bases; unmatched junction bases: 7. The CDR3 is made up of 14 amino acids. The germline CDR1 and CDR2 sequences are LNHDA and SQIVND (reference sequence). CDR3 protein: CASSFRQGDYEQYF. The CDR3, as DNA: TGTGCCAGTAGTTTCCGACAGGGCGACTACGAGCAGTACTTC.

The chain carries TRBV7-2 and TRBJ1-5; D gene uncertain. This CDR3 is built from 12 residues. The germline V gene encodes CDR1 SGHTA and CDR2 FQGNSA. Trimming stripped 1 base from V and 4 bases from J, with 2 bases between. The CDR3 nucleotides read TGTGCCAGCAGCTTAGATAATCAGCCCCAGCATTTT. It yields the protein CASSLDNQPQHF.

This chain uses TRBV5-1 with TRBJ2-2; D is possibly TRBD1 (5 bases). The V end lost 4 bases, the J end lost 4 bases, and 8 bases lay between the germline ends. Germline V gene data show CDR1 as SGHRS and CDR2 as YFSETQ. This CDR3 spans 13 amino acids. CDR3 nucleotides: TGCGCCAGCAGCCTGACAGTCACCGGGGAGCTGTTTTTT. It codes for CASSLTVTGELFF.

In its sample, this clone was seen a few times. This sequence joins TRBV7-2 and TRBJ1-2; 7 bases line up with TRBD1. Per germline, CDR1 SGHTA and CDR2 FQGNSA. CDR3 length: 13 amino acids. The V segment lost 5 bases and the J segment 8 bases; nucleotides outside the gene matches: 8. The CDR3 is CASSIRQGSGYTF. The CDR3, as DNA: TGTGCCAGCAGCATTCGACAGGGCTCCGGCTACACCTTC.

This clone was seen only a few times. The gene calls are TRBV27 and TRBJ1-3; weak D call: TRBD1 (5 bases). The CDR3 contains 15 residues. Germline V gene data show CDR1 as MNHEY and CDR2 as SMNVEV (reference sequence). The V and J ends lost 6 bases and 4 bases respectively, with 16 bases between them. DNA for the CDR3: TGTGCCAGCAGCCCTATCCCAGGGTTGGGAAACACCATATATTTT. Its protein product is CASSPIPGLGNTIYF.

The chain joins TRBV5-5 to TRBJ2-7; maybe TRBD1 (6 bases). The CDR3 contains 15 residues. V dropped 2 bases and J dropped 3 bases, with 15 bases sitting between them. CDR1 is SGHKS and CDR2 is YYEKEE in the germline V gene (reference sequence). CDR3 residues: CASSLTRQEFYEQYF. In DNA form, the CDR3 reads TGTGCCAGCAGCTTAACGAGACAGGAGTTCTACGAGCAGTACTTC.

The J gene is TRBJ1-2, the V gene TRBV25-1; TRBD1 is a possible D gene (6 bases). The germline V gene encodes CDR1 MGHDK and CDR2 SYGVNS. This CDR3 contains 13 residues. Trimming removed 3 bases from V and 8 bases from J, with 13 bases in between. The DNA of the CDR3 is TGTGCCAGCAGTGACTCAGGGGCGCGGGGCTACACCTTC. Protein product: CASSDSGARGYTF.

In its sample, this clone was seen a few times. The rearrangement links TRBV2 to TRBJ2-6, with a possible D match to TRBD1 (5 bases). Trimming cost V 8 bases and J 1 base, with 9 bases left between them. The CDR3 totals 14 residues. Germline values: CDR1 SNHLY, CDR2 FYNNEI. The CDR3 DNA sequence: TGTGCCAGCCTCAGGGTATCTGGGGCCAACGTCCTGACTTTC. Translation: CASLRVSGANVLTF.

V and J are TRBV30 and TRBJ2-2, with D perhaps matching TRBD2 (5 bases). Trimming stripped 5 bases from V and 1 base from J, with 17 bases between. Germline-derived CDR1 and CDR2 are GTSNPN and SVGIG (reference sequence). CDR3 length: 16 residues. This chain's CDR3 is CAWARSRRVNTGELFF. DNA for the CDR3: TGTGCCTGGGCCCGGTCGAGGCGGGTGAACACCGGGGAGCTGTTTTTT.

This clone appeared a single time. J is TRBJ1-5 and V is TRBV6-5; 8 bases match TRBD1. Germline V gives CDR1 MNHEY, CDR2 SVGAGI. This CDR3 is built from 15 residues. The J segment lost 7 bases and the V segment lost 0 bases, leaving 5 bases of the junction unmatched. CDR3 protein: CASSYSQGAGQPQHF. The DNA of the CDR3 is TGTGCCAGCAGTTACTCGCAGGGGGCCGGGCAGCCCCAGCATTTT.

The rearrangement links TRBV27 to TRBJ1-5; D perhaps matches TRBD1 (5 bases). The CDR3 is made up of 15 amino acids. The V end was cut by 5 bases, the J end by 2 bases, with 13 bases between. CDR1 is MNHEY, CDR2 SMNVEV, per germline (reference sequence). The CDR3 reads CASSGLGTGNQPQHF. The CDR3 nucleotides are TGTGCCAGCAGTGGGTTAGGGACGGGCAATCAGCCCCAGCATTTT.

The J gene is TRBJ2-1, the V gene TRBV6-6; unclear D gene. CDR1 is MNHNY and CDR2 is SVGAGI in the germline V gene (reference sequence). Trimming pared 2 bases from V and 3 bases from J, leaving 5 bases between. CDR3 length: 13 amino acids. The CDR3 protein is CASSYIDYNEQFF. The CDR3 nucleotides are TGTGCCAGCAGTTACATCGACTACAATGAGCAGTTCTTC.

This clone was recorded only once. This chain links TRBV27 with TRBJ1-2; a weak D match, TRBD1 (6 bases). CDR3 length: 14 residues. Trimming removed 4 bases at V and 4 bases at J, with 13 bases between. Germline loops: CDR1 MNHEY, CDR2 SMNVEV (reference sequence). For the CDR3, the DNA is TGTGCCAGCAGTTCCGGGACAAGCCTCTATGGCTACACCTTC. It encodes CASSSGTSLYGYTF.

The rearrangement links TRBV11-1 to TRBJ1-5; 7 nucleotides agree with TRBD1. The CDR3 loop spans 16 amino acids. After removal of 2 bases from V and 2 bases from J, the junction contained 6 bases not matched to a gene. The germline gives CDR1 SGHAT, CDR2 FQDESV (reference sequence). The CDR3 sequence: CASSLRTGVGNQPQHF. The CDR3 DNA reads TGTGCCAGCAGCTTACGTACAGGGGTCGGCAATCAGCCCCAGCATTTT.

CDR3 nucleotides: TGTGCCAGCAGCCCAGACAGGGGGCGGAAAGAAAAACTGTTTTTT. Its translation is CASSPDRGRKEKLFF. V is TRBV7-2 and J is TRBJ1-4; 10 bases are shared with TRBD1. Germline V gene sequence: CDR1 SGHTA, CDR2 FQGNSA. Trimming cost V 5 bases and J 8 bases; bases outside gene matches: 8. The CDR3 covers 15 residues.

The chain is built from TRBV10-3 and TRBJ2-3, with 8 bases aligning to TRBD2. This CDR3 is 14 amino acids long. CDR1 is ENHRY and CDR2 is SYGVKD in the germline V gene. V gave up 6 bases and J gave up 5 bases; unmatched junction bases: 7. The CDR3, as DNA: TGTGCCATCAGCCTTGGACTAGCTCAAGATACGCAGTATTTT. The encoded protein is CAISLGLAQDTQYF.

V is TRBV5-4 and J is TRBJ2-2, with 10 bases identical to TRBD1. The CDR3 contains 15 residues. The germline V gene encodes CDR1 SGHNT and CDR2 YYREEE (reference sequence). J was trimmed by 4 bases and V by 5 bases; bases with no gene match: 5. As DNA, the CDR3 is TGTGCCAGCAGAAGGGACAGGGGAGTCACCGGGGAGCTGTTTTTT. This encodes CASRRDRGVTGELFF. The entire variable domain, with the rest obtained from reference TRBV5-4 and TRBJ2-2, is as follows: ETGVTQSPTHLIKTRGQQVTLRCSSQSGHNTVSWYQQALGQGPQFIFQYYREEENGRGNFPPRFSGLQFPNYSSELNVNALELDDSALYLCASRRDRGVTGELFFGEGSRLTVL.

The chain uses TRBV7-2 and TRBJ2-6, with D unclear. V was pared by 9 bases and J by 1 base, with 4 bases between. This CDR3 comprises 12 residues. CDR1 and CDR2 (germline): SGHTA, FQGNSA. The CDR3 DNA sequence: TGTGCCAGGAATTCTGGGGCCAACGTCCTGACTTTC. It is translated as CARNSGANVLTF.

The rearrangement uses TRBV19 and TRBJ1-1, with D unclear. There are 13 residues in the CDR3. From germline, CDR1 is LNHDA and CDR2 SQIVND (reference sequence). V was pared by 4 bases and J by 4 bases, with 10 bases between. CDR3: CASSNSPGTEAFF. DNA for the CDR3: TGTGCCAGTAGTAACAGCCCTGGCACTGAAGCTTTCTTT.

This clone was recorded a few times. The chain couples TRBV9 to TRBJ1-1; a weak D match, TRBD1 (5 bases). V lost 4 bases, J lost 6 bases, and 19 bases lay in between. Germline V CDR1 and CDR2: SGDLS, YYNGEE. CDR3 length equals 15 residues. CDR3 DNA sequence: TGTGCCAGCAGCTCACGATCTTCTGGGACGGCTGAAGCTTTCTTT. This translates into CASSSRSSGTAEAFF.

The chain is built from TRBV27 and TRBJ2-3; 12 nucleotides align to TRBD2. Per the germline V gene, CDR1 is MNHEY and CDR2 is SMNVEV (reference sequence). CDR3 length: 17 amino acids. Losses at the gene ends were 5 bases for V and 4 bases for J; bases not matched to a gene: 10. The chain's CDR3 is CASSTWTSGKRSDTQYF. As DNA, the CDR3 is TGTGCCAGCAGTACCTGGACTAGCGGGAAGAGATCAGATACGCAGTATTTT.

The CDR3 bases are TGTGCCAGCAGCCTCCCACAGGGGATAAGCACAGATACGCAGTATTTT. Its translation is CASSLPQGISTDTQYF. The chain combines TRBV5-4 with TRBJ2-3, with TRBD1 matching over 7 bases. Germline V lookup: CDR1 SGHNT, CDR2 YYREEE (reference sequence). This CDR3 has 16 amino acids. The J segment lost 0 bases and the V segment lost 4 bases, leaving 8 bases of the junction unmatched.

The J gene is TRBJ2-5, the V gene TRBV6-5; 8 nucleotides line up with TRBD1. The J call is doubtful: the DNA matches TRBJ2-7 better. The CDR3 length is 15 residues. CDR1 MNHEY and CDR2 SVGAGI come from the germline V gene. CDR3 loop: CASSYSGQASYEQYF. CDR3 sequence (DNA): TGTGCCAGCAGTTACTCGGGACAGGCCTCCTACGAGCAGTACTTC.

The genes are TRBV6-5 and TRBJ2-5; TRBD1 is a possible D gene (5 bases). V lost 0 bases and J 2 bases, leaving 10 bases between the germline ends. The CDR3 extends over 15 amino acids. The germline V gene has CDR1 MNHEY and CDR2 SVGAGI. The CDR3 DNA reads TGTGCCAGCAGTTACTCTCCCCCAGGGCAAGAGACCCAGTACTTC. This gives the protein CASSYSPPGQETQYF.

The genes are TRBV6-5 and TRBJ1-2; D possibly corresponds to TRBD1 (6 bases). Trimming cost V 7 bases and J 6 bases, with 15 bases left between them. This CDR3 is built from 13 residues. From germline, CDR1 is MNHEY and CDR2 SVGAGI. CDR3 loop: CASTRRGNNGYTF. The CDR3 DNA follows: TGTGCCAGCACCAGAAGGGGGAACAATGGCTACACCTTC.

The J gene is TRBJ1-2, the V gene TRBV30; D is undetermined. Germline V CDR1 and CDR2: GTSNPN, SVGIG (reference sequence). V lost 8 bases and J lost 8, with 15 bases in between. This CDR3 region has 11 residues. The CDR3 loop is CAQTNGYGYTF. The CDR3 bases are TGTGCCCAAACAAATGGGTACGGCTACACCTTC.

This clone was observed a handful of times. The V and J genes are TRBV19 and TRBJ2-7, with a possible D match to TRBD2 (5 bases). The CDR3 length is 14 residues. The germline gives CDR1 LNHDA, CDR2 SQIVND (reference sequence). Trimming took off 1 base at V and 1 base at J, with 8 bases between the two ends. CDR3 amino acids: CASSIVSGSYEQYF. In nucleotides, the CDR3 is TGTGCCAGTAGTATAGTCAGCGGTTCCTACGAGCAGTACTTC.

The chain uses TRBV18 and TRBJ1-4; the match to TRBD1 covers 9 bases. Germline V gives CDR1 KGHSH, CDR2 LQKENI. J gave up 7 bases and V 0 bases, and 3 bases lay outside the gene matches. CDR3 length equals 15 residues. CDR3 DNA sequence: TGTGCCAGCTCACCACCCGGGACAGGGTCTGAAAAACTGTTTTTT. Residues: CASSPPGTGSEKLFF.

The J gene is TRBJ1-3, the V gene TRBV4-1; D remains ambiguous. Trimming removed 1 base from V and 0 bases from J, with 7 bases in between. Germline values: CDR1 MGHRA, CDR2 YSYEKL. This CDR3 is 15 amino acids long. The CDR3 sequence is CASSQGAISGNTIYF. CDR3 nucleotide sequence: TGCGCCAGCAGCCAAGGGGCCATCTCTGGAAACACCATATATTTT.